This T cell receptor (beta chain) was sequenced in a study of T cell responses to AZD1222 COVID-19 vaccine. The study's findings and limits: Donors were chiefly white British, with a greater number of females, and clonal diversity was perhaps underestimated. Close to half of all spike-specific TCRs reportedly target regions of the variants that are unmutated. Just a handful of AZD1222 recipients tested seropositive at baseline. Regions 160-218 and 743-854 dominated among vaccine-associated CD4 TCRs spanning spike.

Measured with immunoSEQ multiplex PCR; TCRdb has only the in-frame clones, and not every one. The sample lists more than 150,000 clones; 94% were seen once. The CDR3 is 16 amino acids. V lost 4 bases and J lost 4; bases outside the gene matches: 3. Germline CDR1 and CDR2: LGHDT and YNNKEL (reference sequence). On this clone itself: Its antigen is not identified.

The genes are TRBV3-1 (or the pseudogene TRBV3-2) and TRBJ2-1, with 14 bases identical to TRBD2. The specimen was peripheral blood, collected on day 0 of AZD1222 vaccination. The TCR originated in an adult in good health. The CDR3 DNA reads as TGTGCCAGCAGCCTGACTAGCGGGAGGGATTACAATGAGCAGTTCTTC. Residues: CASSLTSGRDYNEQFF.